The clone carrying this T cell receptor (beta chain) was detected ten times or more. These data originate in a study of neurological immune-mediated disorders. The CDR3 is 15 residues long. CDR1 and CDR2 (germline): SGHVS, FNYEAQ. V dropped 3 bases and J dropped 5; count of bases not matched to a gene: 6. Time point meaning: longitudinal time-point 3. 2 million unsorted PBMCs were stored in RNAlater at -80 °C before RNA extraction. Via MiXCR, TCRdb re-called the 5' RACE reads, giving one row per CDR3 protein. Of approximately 47,000 distinct CDR3 sequences in the sample, approximately 12% are singletons; the top ten hold approximately 10%.

The material sequenced was PBMCs. This chain joins TRBV7-6 and TRBJ2-2; 7 nucleotides align to TRBD1. The clonotype comes from a male donor with HTLV-1-associated myelopathy (HAM/TSP). The CDR3 DNA reads TGTGCCAGCAGCTTTGGACAGGTCGGGACCGGGGAGCTGTTTTTT. The encoded protein is CASSFGQVGTGELFF.